This is a list of T cell receptor beta chains from one sample in a study of T cell responses to AZD1222 COVID-19 vaccine. Sequenced by immunoSEQ multiplex PCR; TCRdb stores in-frame clones only, minus some. The profile shows roughly 160,000 clones, 75% to 90% of them singletons. This sample comprised peripheral blood, obtained on day 0 of AZD1222 vaccination. Receptors were obtained from an adult in good health. CDR3s include the opening cysteine and the closing phenylalanine or tryptophan. D genes are given only for firm matches. Clone size is not always given. Where it is, it says once, few, many or a class for expanded clones.

clone_size	cdr3_length	j_call	v_call	d_call	cdr3_aa	cdr3_nt
NA	14	TRBJ2-7	TRBV9	TRBD1	CASSVGGTAYEQYF	TGTGCCAGCAGCGTAGGGGGGACAGCATACGAGCAGTACTTC
NA	15	TRBJ2-2	TRBV7-8	TRBD1	CASTRDRVHTGELFF	TGTGCCAGCACGAGGGACAGGGTCCACACCGGGGAGCTGTTTTTT
NA	15	TRBJ1-2	TRBV5-6	NA	CASSFGVGTLEHYTF	TGTGCCAGCAGCTTTGGTGTCGGGACCCTAGAGCACTACACCTTC
once	15	TRBJ2-5	TRBV3-1/TRBV3-2	TRBD2	CASSRGLATQETQYF	TGTGCCAGCAGCCGTGGACTAGCGACACAAGAGACCCAGTACTTC
once	15	TRBJ1-3	TRBV5-4	NA	CASSLDIFSGNTIYF	TGTGCCAGCAGCTTGGACATCTTCTCTGGAAACACCATATATTTT
few	14	TRBJ1-2	TRBV7-9	TRBD1	CASSLYTGEDGYTF	TGTGCCAGCAGCCTATACACAGGGGAGGATGGCTACACCTTC
NA	15	TRBJ2-1	TRBV7-3	TRBD1	CASSLQGLSYNEQFF	TGTGCCAGCAGCCTACAGGGGTTAAGCTACAATGAGCAGTTCTTC
NA	15	TRBJ2-1	TRBV11-2	TRBD2	CASSYTTGGDNEQFF	TGTGCCAGCAGCTACACAACGGGGGGGGACAATGAGCAGTTCTTC
NA	12	TRBJ1-1	TRBV3-1/TRBV3-2	NA	CASSQVNSEAFF	TGTGCCAGCAGCCAAGTTAACTCCGAAGCTTTCTTT
NA	16	TRBJ2-7	TRBV13	TRBD1	CASSGTRTGGGYEQYF	TGTGCCAGCAGTGGGACCAGGACAGGGGGCGGGTACGAGCAGTACTTC
once	14	TRBJ1-6	TRBV10-3	NA	CAISESAGRSPLHF	TGTGCCATCAGTGAATCGGCAGGGCGATCACCCCTCCACTTT
NA	13	TRBJ1-2	TRBV12-3/TRBV12-4	NA	CASSASSNYGYTF	TGTGCCAGCAGTGCCAGCTCTAACTATGGCTACACCTTC
NA	16	TRBJ1-1	TRBV6-6	TRBD1	CASSYSGGQPNTEAFF	TGTGCCAGCAGTTACTCGGGGGGACAGCCAAACACTGAAGCTTTCTTT
few	17	TRBJ1-1	TRBV4-3	TRBD1	CASSQDPPTGEGTEAFF	TGCGCCAGCAGCCAAGATCCCCCTACAGGGGAGGGCACTGAAGCTTTCTTT
NA	16	TRBJ1-5	TRBV5-4	TRBD1	CASSLGGRGSNQPQHF	TGTGCCAGCAGCTTGGGAGGCAGGGGGAGCAATCAGCCCCAGCATTTT
NA	15	TRBJ1-1	TRBV5-1	NA	CASSLVGGIDTEAFF	TGCGCCAGCAGCTTGGTTGGAGGTATTGACACTGAAGCTTTCTTT
NA	14	TRBJ1-1	TRBV11-3	TRBD1	CASSATGVRAEAFF	TGTGCCAGCAGCGCTACAGGGGTCAGGGCTGAAGCTTTCTTT
NA	12	TRBJ2-6	TRBV11-1	NA	CASSLEVDVLTF	TGTGCCAGCAGCTTAGAGGTCGACGTCCTGACTTTC
NA	16	TRBJ2-3	TRBV9	TRBD2	CASSGNPGLATDTQYF	TGTGCCAGCAGCGGCAATCCGGGACTAGCAACAGATACGCAGTATTTT
NA	16	TRBJ2-1	TRBV25-1	NA	CASSAESRPPYNEQFF	TGTGCCAGCAGTGCGGAGTCCCGGCCACCCTACAATGAGCAGTTCTTC
NA	15	TRBJ2-5	TRBV24-1	TRBD1	CATSGTGSLGETQYF	TGTGCCACCAGTGGGACAGGGTCCCTTGGGGAGACCCAGTACTTC
NA	14	TRBJ1-6	TRBV7-9	TRBD1	CASTPTAGGSPLHF	TGTGCCAGCACTCCAACCGCAGGGGGCTCACCCCTCCACTTT
NA	14	TRBJ1-2	TRBV6-4	NA	CASSPSLGEYGYTF	TGTGCCAGCAGCCCCTCCCTCGGGGAATATGGCTACACCTTC
NA	14	TRBJ1-2	TRBV19	NA	CASSNLARVHGYTF	TGTGCCAGTAGTAATCTGGCCAGGGTCCATGGCTACACCTTC
NA	16	TRBJ2-7	TRBV2	TRBD1	CASRETRQGWSYEQYF	TGTGCCAGCAGGGAAACTCGACAGGGCTGGTCCTACGAGCAGTACTTC
NA	13	TRBJ1-6	TRBV3-1/TRBV3-2	NA	CASSHPGNSPLHF	TGTGCCAGCAGCCATCCCGGAAATTCACCCCTCCACTTT
NA	15	TRBJ2-6	TRBV5-4	NA	CASSFQGSGANVLTF	TGTGCCAGCAGTTTTCAGGGATCTGGGGCCAACGTCCTGACTTTC
NA	14	TRBJ2-2	TRBV11-2	NA	CASSLVRGGGELFF	TGTGCCAGCAGCTTAGTTCGGGGAGGCGGGGAGCTGTTTTTT
NA	14	TRBJ1-4	TRBV6-5	NA	CASSYSGIDEKLFF	TGTGCCAGCAGTTACTCGGGCATAGATGAAAAACTGTTTTTT
NA	17	TRBJ2-1	TRBV7-8	TRBD1	CASSLAHLLTGINEQFF	TGTGCCAGCAGCTTAGCCCATTTGTTGACAGGGATCAATGAGCAGTTCTTC
NA	15	TRBJ1-2	TRBV19	NA	CASSISGTTNYGYTF	TGTGCCAGTAGTATTTCCGGGACAACGAACTATGGCTACACCTTC
few	15	TRBJ2-7	TRBV5-6	TRBD2	CASSTLAGETYEQYF	TGTGCCAGCAGCACGTTAGCGGGGGAGACGTACGAGCAGTACTTC
NA	14	TRBJ2-7	TRBV27	NA	CASKIAQLAYEQYF	TGTGCCAGCAAAATCGCACAGCTTGCTTACGAGCAGTACTTC
NA	15	TRBJ2-1	TRBV5-6	NA	CASSPTGGGYNEQFF	TGTGCCAGCAGCCCAACAGGGGGGGGTTACAATGAGCAGTTCTTC
NA	12	TRBJ1-6	TRBV28	NA	CASSFRKSPLHF	TGTGCCAGCAGTTTTAGGAAATCACCCCTCCACTTT
NA	15	TRBJ1-4	TRBV10-1	TRBD1	CASRDRDRGNEKLFF	TGCGCCAGCAGAGATCGGGACAGGGGTAATGAAAAACTGTTTTTT
NA	11	TRBJ1-2	TRBV20-1	NA	CSVGSDYGYTF	TGCAGTGTCGGTTCGGACTATGGCTACACCTTC
NA	15	TRBJ2-3	TRBV27	TRBD2	CASSIAGGLSDTQYF	TGTGCCAGCAGCATAGCGGGGGGGCTCTCAGATACGCAGTATTTT
few	17	TRBJ1-4	TRBV7-9	NA	CASSLQPSALTNEKLFF	TGTGCCAGCAGCTTACAACCCTCAGCTCTCACTAATGAAAAACTGTTTTTT
NA	14	TRBJ2-1	TRBV28	NA	CASSLGDYRSEQFF	TGTGCCAGCAGTTTAGGCGACTACCGTAGTGAGCAGTTCTTC
NA	13	TRBJ1-3	TRBV7-2	NA	CASSLAGGNTIYF	TGTGCCAGCAGCTTAGCGGGAGGAAACACCATATATTTT
once	17	TRBJ2-3	TRBV7-3	NA	CASSLSRGASSTDTQYF	TGTGCCAGCAGCTTATCCCGGGGGGCCTCGAGCACAGATACGCAGTATTTT
NA	14	TRBJ1-2	TRBV27	TRBD1	CASSPANRGFRYTF	TGTGCCAGCAGTCCGGCGAACAGGGGCTTTCGCTACACCTTC
NA	17	TRBJ1-6	TRBV7-9	TRBD1	CASSPPTGDSYNSPLHF	TGTGCCAGCAGCCCCCCGACAGGGGACTCCTATAATTCACCCCTCCACTTT